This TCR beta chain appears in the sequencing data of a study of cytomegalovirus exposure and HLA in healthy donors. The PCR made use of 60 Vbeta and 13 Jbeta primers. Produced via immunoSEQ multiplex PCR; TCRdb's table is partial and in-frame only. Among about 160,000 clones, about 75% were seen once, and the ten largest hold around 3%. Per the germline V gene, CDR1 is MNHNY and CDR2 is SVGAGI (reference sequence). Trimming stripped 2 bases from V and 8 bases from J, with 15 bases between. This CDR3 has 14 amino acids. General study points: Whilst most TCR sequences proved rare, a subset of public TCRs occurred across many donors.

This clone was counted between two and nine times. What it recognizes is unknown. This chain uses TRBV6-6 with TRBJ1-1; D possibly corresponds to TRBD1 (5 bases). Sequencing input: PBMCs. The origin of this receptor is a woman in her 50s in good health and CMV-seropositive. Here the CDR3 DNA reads TGTGCCAGCAGTTACGCAGGGACTAAGGGAGAAGCTTTCTTT. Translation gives CASSYAGTKGEAFF.